This T cell receptor beta chain was captured by sequencing in a study of T cells in Graves' hyperthyroidism and ophthalmopathy. This clonotype was seen repeatedly, ten times or more. Orbital computed tomography and thyroid ultrasound, together with serum TRAb and thyroxine and clinical symptoms, were used for diagnoses. Amplification targeted TCR beta CDR3 regions from RNA transcripts. Initially, a first-round RT-PCR of the TCR CDR3 employed the HTBI primer set. TCRdb reanalysed the multiplex PCR reads using MiXCR and keeps one entry per CDR3 protein. This sample has 500,000 to 800,000 distinct CDR3 sequences, with 14% found just once. The sequence came from a woman aged 50 to 65 with Graves' ophthalmopathy. Sample: blood.

In DNA, the CDR3 is TGTGCCATCAGTGCAGGCGGGAGGGCCAATGAGCAGTTCTTC. Translated: CAISAGGRANEQFF. The rearrangement links TRBV10-3 to TRBJ2-1, with 9 nucleotides matching TRBD2. There are 14 residues in the CDR3. With V trimmed by 4 bases and J by 6 bases, 4 bases remained unmatched. The germline V gene has CDR1 ENHRY and CDR2 SYGVKD.